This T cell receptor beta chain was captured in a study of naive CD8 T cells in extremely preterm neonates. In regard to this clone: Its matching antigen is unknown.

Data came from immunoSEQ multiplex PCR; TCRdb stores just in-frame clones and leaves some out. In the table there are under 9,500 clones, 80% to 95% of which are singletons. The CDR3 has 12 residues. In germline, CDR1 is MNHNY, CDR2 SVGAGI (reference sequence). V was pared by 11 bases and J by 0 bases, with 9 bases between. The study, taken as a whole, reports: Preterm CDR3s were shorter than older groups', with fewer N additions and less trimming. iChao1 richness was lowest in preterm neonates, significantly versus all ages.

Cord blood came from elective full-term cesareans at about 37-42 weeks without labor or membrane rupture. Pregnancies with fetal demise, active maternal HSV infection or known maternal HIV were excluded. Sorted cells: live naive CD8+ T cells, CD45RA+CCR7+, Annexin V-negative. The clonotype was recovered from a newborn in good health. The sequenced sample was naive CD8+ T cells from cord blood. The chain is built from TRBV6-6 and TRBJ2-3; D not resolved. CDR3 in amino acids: CAVQTSTDTQYF. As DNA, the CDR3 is TGTGCCGTACAGACCAGCACAGATACGCAGTATTTT.